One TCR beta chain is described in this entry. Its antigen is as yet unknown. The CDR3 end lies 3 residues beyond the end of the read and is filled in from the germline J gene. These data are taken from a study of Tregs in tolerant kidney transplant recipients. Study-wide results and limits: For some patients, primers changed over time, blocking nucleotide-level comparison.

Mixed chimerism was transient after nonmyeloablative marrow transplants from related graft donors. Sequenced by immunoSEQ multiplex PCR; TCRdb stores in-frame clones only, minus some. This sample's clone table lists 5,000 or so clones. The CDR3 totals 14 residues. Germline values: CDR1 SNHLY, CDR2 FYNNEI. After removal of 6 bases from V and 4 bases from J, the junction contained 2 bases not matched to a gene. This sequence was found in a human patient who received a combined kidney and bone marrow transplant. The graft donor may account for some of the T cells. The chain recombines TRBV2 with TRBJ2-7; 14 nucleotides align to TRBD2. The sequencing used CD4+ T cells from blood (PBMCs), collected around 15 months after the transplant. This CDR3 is CASRWTSGGYEQYF. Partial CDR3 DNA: TGTGCCAGCAGGTGGACTAGCGGGGGGTACGAG.